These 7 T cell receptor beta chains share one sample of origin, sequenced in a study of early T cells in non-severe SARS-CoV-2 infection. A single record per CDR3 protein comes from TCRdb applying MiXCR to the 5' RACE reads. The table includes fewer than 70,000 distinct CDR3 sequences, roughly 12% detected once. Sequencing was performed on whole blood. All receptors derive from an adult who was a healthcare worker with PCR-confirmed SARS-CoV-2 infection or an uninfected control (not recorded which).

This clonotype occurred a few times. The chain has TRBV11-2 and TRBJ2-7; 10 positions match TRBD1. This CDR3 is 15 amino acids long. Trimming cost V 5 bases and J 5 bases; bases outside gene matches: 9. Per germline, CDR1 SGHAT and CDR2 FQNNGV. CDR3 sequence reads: CASSPRDRGINEQYF. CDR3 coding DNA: TGTGCCAGCAGCCCCCGGGACAGGGGAATCAACGAGCAGTACTTC.

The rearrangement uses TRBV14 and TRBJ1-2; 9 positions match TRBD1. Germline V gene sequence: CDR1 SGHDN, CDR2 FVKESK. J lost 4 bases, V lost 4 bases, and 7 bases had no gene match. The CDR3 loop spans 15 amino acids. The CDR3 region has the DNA TGTGCCAGCAGCCCGTTGGGACAGGGTGGCTATGGCTACACCTTC. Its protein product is CASSPLGQGGYGYTF.

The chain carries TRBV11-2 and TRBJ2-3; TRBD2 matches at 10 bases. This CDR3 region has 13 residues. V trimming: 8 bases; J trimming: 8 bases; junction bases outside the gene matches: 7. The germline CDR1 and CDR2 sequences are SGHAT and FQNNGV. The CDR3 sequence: CASRAGGQVTQYF. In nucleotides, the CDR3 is TGTGCCAGCCGAGCGGGGGGGCAAGTTACGCAGTATTTT.

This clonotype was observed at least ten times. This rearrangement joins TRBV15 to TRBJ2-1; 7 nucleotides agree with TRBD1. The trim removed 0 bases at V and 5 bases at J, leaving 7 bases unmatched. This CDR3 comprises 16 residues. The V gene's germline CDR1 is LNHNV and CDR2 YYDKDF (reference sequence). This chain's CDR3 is CATSRERGQTHNEQFF. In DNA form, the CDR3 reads TGTGCCACCAGCAGAGAGAGGGGGCAGACCCACAATGAGCAGTTCTTC.

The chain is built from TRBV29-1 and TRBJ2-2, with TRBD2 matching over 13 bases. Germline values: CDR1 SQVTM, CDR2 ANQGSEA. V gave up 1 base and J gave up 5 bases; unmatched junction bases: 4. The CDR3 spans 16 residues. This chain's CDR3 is CSVEGTSGSYTGELFF. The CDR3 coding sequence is TGCAGCGTTGAAGGGACTAGCGGGAGTTATACCGGGGAGCTGTTTTTT.

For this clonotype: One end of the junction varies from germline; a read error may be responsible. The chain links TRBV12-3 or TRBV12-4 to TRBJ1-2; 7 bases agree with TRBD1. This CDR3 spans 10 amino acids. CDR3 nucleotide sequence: TGTGCCAGCAGTTTTGGACAGGAAAAATTC. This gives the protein CASSFGQEKF.

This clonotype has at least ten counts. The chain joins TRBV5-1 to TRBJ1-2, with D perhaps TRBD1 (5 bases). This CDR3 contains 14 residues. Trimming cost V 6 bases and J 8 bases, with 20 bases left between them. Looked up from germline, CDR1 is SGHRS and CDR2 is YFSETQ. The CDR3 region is CASTRDASSGGYTF. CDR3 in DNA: TGCGCCAGCACCCGGGACGCTTCCTCAGGGGGCTACACCTTC.